These 11 T cell receptor beta chains share one sample of origin, sequenced in a study of cytomegalovirus exposure and HLA in healthy donors. Repertoires were generated with immunoSEQ multiplex PCR, while TCRdb's copy carries only in-frame clones and drops some. The sample carries approximately 82,000 clones, 85% to 95% recorded once. Sequenced sample: PBMCs. The receptor set was obtained from a woman aged 18-29 years in good health and CMV-seronegative.

The genes are TRBV6-4 and TRBJ2-1; the match to TRBD2 covers 9 bases. There are 13 residues in the CDR3. Per germline, CDR1 MRHNA and CDR2 SNTAGT. Unmatched junction bases numbered 0, after V lost 4 bases and J lost 5 bases. CDR3 sequence: CASSGTSDNEQFF. The CDR3 DNA reads TGTGCCAGCAGTGGGACTAGCGACAATGAGCAGTTCTTC.

V and J are TRBV6-5 and TRBJ2-5, with 10 bases fitting TRBD1. Looked up from germline, CDR1 is MNHEY and CDR2 is SVGAGI. The CDR3 runs to 15 residues. Losses at the gene ends were 2 bases for V and 5 bases for J; bases not matched to a gene: 5. The CDR3 nucleotides read TGTGCCAGCAGTTACGGGACAGGGGCGCCGGAGACCCAGTACTTC. It codes for CASSYGTGAPETQYF.

This clone has only one observation. V gene TRBV14 combines with J gene TRBJ1-2, with TRBD1 matching over 7 bases. With 1 base clipped from V and 4 bases from J, the junction kept 3 bases outside the gene matches. The V gene's germline CDR1 is SGHDN and CDR2 FVKESK. There are 14 residues in the CDR3. CDR3 bases: TGTGCCAGCAGCCAAGTGACAGGGAGCTATGGCTACACCTTC. Its translation is CASSQVTGSYGYTF.

The rearrangement links TRBV7-9 to TRBJ1-1; D remains ambiguous. This CDR3 has 14 residues. Looked up from germline, CDR1 is SEHNR and CDR2 is FQNEAQ (reference sequence). The ends were cut back, 6 bases at V and 0 bases at J, with 11 bases in the middle. Here the CDR3 reads CASRFPGLNTEAFF. DNA for the CDR3: TGTGCCAGCAGATTCCCGGGGTTGAACACTGAAGCTTTCTTT.

The rearrangement links TRBV27 to TRBJ2-5, with 7 bases aligning to TRBD2. With 3 bases clipped from V and 2 bases from J, the junction kept 6 bases outside the gene matches. The length of the CDR3 is 15 residues. Germline lookup yields CDR1 MNHEY and CDR2 SMNVEV (reference sequence). The CDR3 DNA reads as TGTGCCAGCAGTTTGGGGACTAACCGTCAAGAGACCCAGTACTTC. Encoded protein: CASSLGTNRQETQYF.

V and J are TRBV13 and TRBJ1-6, with D perhaps matching TRBD1 (5 bases). The CDR3 has 14 amino acids. V was trimmed by 4 bases and J by 7 bases, leaving 11 bases between them. The germline CDR1 and CDR2 sequences are PRHDT and FYEKMQ (reference sequence). CDR3: CASSSAGNNSPLHF. CDR3 coding DNA: TGTGCCAGCAGCTCTGCAGGGAACAATTCACCCCTCCACTTT.

The V call is TRBV11-2, the J call TRBJ2-3; 9 nucleotides agree with TRBD2. This CDR3 contains 18 residues. After removal of 5 bases from V and 1 base from J, the junction contained 13 bases not matched to a gene. Germline V lookup: CDR1 SGHAT, CDR2 FQNNGV. CDR3: CASSTPQRGVYRTDTQYF. In DNA form, the CDR3 reads TGTGCCAGCAGCACCCCTCAGCGGGGGGTCTACCGCACAGATACGCAGTATTTT.

The chain employs TRBV18 and TRBJ1-6, with 7 nucleotides matching TRBD1. CDR3 size: 15 residues. Germline CDR1 KGHSH, CDR2 LQKENI. V lost 2 bases and J lost 7; bases outside the gene matches: 5. The CDR3 loop reads CASSPDGTVNSPLHF. The CDR3, as DNA: TGTGCCAGCTCACCAGACGGGACAGTAAATTCACCCCTCCACTTT.

The genes are TRBV10-2 and TRBJ2-3; 10 positions agree with TRBD2. The CDR3 covers 15 residues. Germline V gives CDR1 WSHSY, CDR2 SAAADI. After removal of 7 bases from V and 4 bases from J, the junction contained 8 bases not matched to a gene. The CDR3: CASTSAGGRSDTQYF. Written as DNA, the CDR3 is TGCGCCAGCACCTCAGCGGGGGGGCGGTCAGATACGCAGTATTTT.

V and J are TRBV7-8 and TRBJ2-1; TRBD2 is a possible D gene (5 bases). Germline V gene sequence: CDR1 SGHVS, CDR2 FQNEAQ. V gave up 7 bases and J gave up 8 bases, with 12 bases separating them. The CDR3 totals 12 residues. CDR3 sequence reads: CASTLPGDEQFF. CDR3 in DNA: TGTGCCAGCACCCTTCCCGGGGATGAGCAGTTCTTC. Full variable domain (remainder filled in from reference TRBV7-8 and TRBJ2-1): GAGVSQSPRYKVAKRGQDVALRCDPISGHVSLFWYQQALGQGPEFLTYFQNEAQLDKSGLPSDRFFAERPEGSVSTLKIQRTQQEDSAVYLCASTLPGDEQFFGPGTRLTVL.

The chain is built from TRBV6-5 and TRBJ1-1; TRBD1 is a possible D gene (5 bases). V lost 0 bases, J lost 4 bases, and 9 bases lay in between. The CDR3 runs to 14 residues. Germline CDR1 is MNHEY and CDR2 is SVGAGI. CDR3 sequence (DNA): TGTGCCAGCAGTTACTCGCAGGGTGGCACTGAAGCTTTCTTT. This translates into CASSYSQGGTEAFF.